The 7 T cell receptor beta chains below come from one sample, sequenced in a study of blood T cell repertoires in COVID-19. Profiled with immunoSEQ multiplex PCR; TCRdb holds only in-frame clones, not every one. The sample gives approximately 170,000 clones, approximately 86% of which show up once; under 3% is in the top ten. The sequenced sample consisted of peripheral blood. The source of these receptors is a woman aged 80 or over with COVID-19, enrolled during active disease.

J is TRBJ2-3 and V is TRBV6-5; TRBD2 agrees at 8 bases. V gave up 1 base and J gave up 3 bases; unmatched junction bases: 6. Germline CDR1 and CDR2: MNHEY and SVGAGI. This CDR3 region has 16 residues. The CDR3 loop is CASSYLAGGVTDTQYF. DNA for the CDR3: TGTGCCAGCAGTTACTTGGCGGGAGGAGTTACAGATACGCAGTATTTT.

In its sample, this clone was seen once. The rearrangement joins TRBV7-9 to TRBJ2-5; TRBD2 might be the D (5 bases). V shed 5 bases and J shed 5 bases, with 12 bases lying between them. CDR1 SEHNR and CDR2 FQNEAQ come from the germline V gene (reference sequence). CDR3 size: 13 residues. The CDR3: CASSLITGETQYF. Here the CDR3 DNA reads TGTGCCAGCAGCCTTATAACGGGGGAGACCCAGTACTTC.

The V and J genes are TRBV3-1 (or the pseudogene TRBV3-2) and TRBJ1-1; a weak D match, TRBD1 (5 bases). CDR3 length equals 15 residues. Trimming shortened V by 0 bases and J by 2 bases, and 10 bases separated the two germline ends. CDR1 and CDR2 (germline): LGHDT, YNNKEL (reference sequence). CDR3 sequence (DNA): TGTGCCAGCAGCCAAGACGATGGGGCTAACACTGAAGCTTTCTTT. It codes for CASSQDDGANTEAFF.

V and J are TRBV5-4 and TRBJ1-1, with 9 bases identical to TRBD1. The junction had 8 bases not matched to a gene; V was cut back by 3 bases and J by 2 bases. Germline-derived CDR1 and CDR2 are SGHNT and YYREEE (reference sequence). The CDR3 is made up of 16 amino acids. CDR3 amino acids: CASSSGQGLPNTEAFF. The CDR3 DNA reads TGTGCCAGCAGCTCGGGACAGGGCCTCCCAAACACTGAAGCTTTCTTT.

This clone came up once. V and J are TRBV2 and TRBJ1-1; 9 positions match TRBD1. The CDR3 runs 14 residues. CDR1 is SNHLY, CDR2 FYNNEI, per germline. The junction had 4 bases not matched to a gene; V was cut back by 4 bases and J by 4 bases. The CDR3 loop is CASSGRTGATEAFF. As DNA, the CDR3 is TGTGCCAGCAGTGGGAGGACAGGGGCCACTGAAGCTTTCTTT.

The chain uses TRBV14 and TRBJ1-4; TRBD1 is a possible D gene (5 bases). V was clipped by 0 bases and J by 7 bases, with 12 bases between them. CDR1 is SGHDN and CDR2 is FVKESK in the germline V gene. CDR3 length equals 15 residues. The DNA of the CDR3 is TGTGCCAGCAGCCAAGATCTCCAGGGAGGTGAAAAACTGTTTTTT. It encodes CASSQDLQGGEKLFF.

The CDR3 loop reads CASSRVAGQGDQPQHF. DNA of the CDR3: TGTGCCAGCAGCCGGGTAGCGGGACAGGGGGATCAGCCCCAGCATTTT. V and J are TRBV7-2 and TRBJ1-5, with TRBD1 matching 11 bases. This CDR3 region has 16 residues. The V gene end was trimmed by 5 bases and the J gene end by 5 bases; junction bases not matched to a gene: 8. Germline V gives CDR1 SGHTA, CDR2 FQGNSA.